This TCR beta chain was obtained from a study of blood T cells in healthy people across ages. CDR3 length: 13 residues. The germline V gene encodes CDR1 SGHTA and CDR2 FQGTGA. The J segment lost 7 bases and the V segment lost 3 bases, leaving 3 bases of the junction unmatched. Healthy Caucasians from Russia aged about 6 to 95 served as donors. With regard to this clonotype: Antigen: not known.

Findings and caveats of the study: More naive CD4+ cells and higher diversity marked long-lived donors relative to aged donors.

The authors ran a second PCR of about 7 to 12 cycles using a sample-barcoded 5' primer and a J-beta primer mix. From the 5' RACE reads, TCRdb called clonotypes with MiXCR, one entry per CDR3 protein. This sample has approximately 730,000 distinct CDR3 sequences, with 35% to 45% found just once. The rearrangement joins TRBV7-3 to TRBJ2-1; 7 bases agree with TRBD2. Material for sequencing was blood. This sequence originates from a woman aged 55-70 years in good health. In DNA, the CDR3 is TGTGCCAGCAGCTTGTACGGGGGGAATGAGCAGTTCTTC. Residues: CASSLYGGNEQFF.